This entry is about one T cell receptor (beta chain). Its antigen is still unknown. The input lacks base qualities; no much larger clone sits a single base away. From the cysteine up to the phenylalanine, the CDR3 has a length of 16 residues. Of all the DNA, just the CDR3 is kept, 48 bases in frame from base 1. The germline V gene provides CDR1 ENHRY and CDR2 SYGVKD. For this chain, trimming is 0 bases at the V end and 9 bases at the J end, and the number of junction bases without a gene match is 6. Sequencing was carried out with an Illumina HiSeq 2500. Quantitative 5'-RACE with molecular barcodes was the method used to prepare the TCR beta libraries. Per the source publication's procedure: A new computational method, built on a probabilistic model of VDJ rearrangement, was used to identify disease-linked TCR variants. Using fastp trimming at Q25 and MiXCR clonotype assembly, TCRdb reanalyzed the public sequencing data and kept in-frame beta chains. Rows are combined by CDR3 protein, so each entry shows the most common genes and DNA. These V and J calls are TCRdb output, not the study's own analysis. The sample profile shows about 250,000 distinct CDR3 sequences; approximately 30% of them were found once. About 4% of the sample rests with the top ten.

The sample comes from a study of CD8 T cells in ankylosing spondylitis (dated by TCRdb to 2016 to 2017). A note on the overall study: The study set out to find disease-linked TCR variants by profiling T cell receptor beta repertoires in ankylosing spondylitis patients and healthy donors. Peripheral blood samples were taken, and synovial fluid was additionally collected from ankylosing spondylitis patients. The full study cohort was made up of 25 ankylosing spondylitis patients and 95 to 130 healthy donors.

Broad study findings and their caveats: The disease-linked clones were reported as significantly enriched in matched synovial fluid samples from ankylosing spondylitis patients. Some of the motif variants had been reported before in the synovial fluid and blood of reactive arthritis patients, a finding that suggests common disease-initiation mechanisms. The disease-linked clones had a CD8+ phenotype and were found at relatively low frequencies in peripheral blood. A TCR beta motif of roughly 8 highly homologous amino acid variants appeared characteristic of blood from ankylosing spondylitis patients.

Material for sequencing was blood, either unsorted or a sorted T cell fraction (not recorded which). The chain joins TRBV10-3 to TRBJ2-1, and 12 junctional nucleotides match TRBD2. The clonotype was recovered from a male donor with ankylosing spondylitis or in good health (not recorded which). The CDR3 corresponds to CAISESLTSGGVEQFF. Read as DNA, the sequence is TGTGCCATCAGTGAGTCTCTGACTAGCGGGGGAGTTGAGCAGTTCTTC.